Presented here are 8 T cell receptor beta chains from one specimen sequenced in a study of blood T cells in healthy people across ages. Alongside a J-beta primer mix, a sample-barcoded 5' primer served in a second PCR lasting about 7 to 11 cycles. TCRdb itself ran the 5' RACE reads through MiXCR, one entry per CDR3 protein. The table records around 1.7 million distinct CDR3 sequences, 28% of them present only once. The sequenced material came from blood. The receptor set was obtained from a young woman in good health.

This chain connects TRBV10-3 to TRBJ1-2; TRBD1 is a possible D gene (6 bases). The V and J ends lost 3 bases and 4 bases respectively, with 15 bases between them. CDR3 length equals 15 residues. Germline V gene lookup returns CDR1 ENHRY and CDR2 SYGVKD. CDR3: CAISDPTQGGYGYTF. CDR3 nucleotide sequence: TGTGCCATCAGTGACCCTACTCAAGGGGGCTATGGCTACACCTTC.

Concerning this clonotype: This may be a read error: a much more frequent sequence differs by one nucleotide. The chain carries TRBV19 and TRBJ2-5; the D is unclear. This CDR3 region has 13 residues. V lost 1 base, J lost 11 bases, and 14 bases lay in between. The germline V gene has CDR1 LNHDA and CDR2 SQIVND (reference sequence). The DNA for the CDR3 is TGTGCCAGTAGTATAGGAGTGGCGAATGAGCAGTACTTC. Protein: CASSIGVANEQYF.

V usage is TRBV5-1 and J usage is TRBJ2-7, with D unclear. V shed 2 bases and J shed 0 bases, with 12 bases lying between them. The V gene's germline CDR1 is SGHRS and CDR2 YFSETQ. This CDR3 is 15 amino acids long. The CDR3 reads CASSFSTRSSYEQYF. Here the CDR3 DNA reads TGCGCCAGCAGCTTCAGTACGCGGAGCTCCTACGAGCAGTACTTC. Looking up the rest from reference TRBV5-1 and TRBJ2-7 gives the full variable domain: KAGVTQTPRYLIKTRGQQVTLSCSPISGHRSVSWYQQTPGQGLQFLFEYFSETQRNKGNFPGRFSGRQFSNSRSEMNVSTLELGDSALYLCASSFSTRSSYEQYFGPGTRLTVT.

J is TRBJ2-4 and V is TRBV7-2; D may match TRBD1 or TRBD2 (5 bases each). This CDR3 spans 15 amino acids. From germline, CDR1 is SGHTA and CDR2 FQGNSA. V shed 7 bases and J shed 0 bases, with 13 bases lying between them. The CDR3: CASTPTGTAKNIQYF. CDR3 sequence (DNA): TGTGCCAGCACCCCTACCGGGACAGCCAAAAACATTCAGTACTTC.

This clonotype was seen at least ten times. The V call is TRBV4-1, the J call TRBJ1-2; unclear D gene. Trimming removed 1 base from V and 1 base from J, with 4 bases in between. The germline gives CDR1 MGHRA, CDR2 YSYEKL. The CDR3 consists of 13 residues. In DNA, the CDR3 is TGCGCCAGCAGCCAAGGTTTTAACTATGGCTACACCTTC. This sequence encodes CASSQGFNYGYTF.

The gene calls are TRBV6-2 or TRBV6-3 and TRBJ2-1; TRBD2 is a possible D gene (5 bases). The germline CDR1 and CDR2 sequences are MNHEY and SVGEGT. The V end was cut by 6 bases, the J end by 3 bases, with 15 bases between. This CDR3 has 15 amino acids. The CDR3 sequence is CASSSTRSGYNEQFF. The DNA of the CDR3 is TGTGCCAGCAGCTCAACTAGGTCGGGCTACAATGAGCAGTTCTTC.

The rearrangement links TRBV6-6 to TRBJ2-7, with TRBD2 as a possible D gene (5 bases). Germline CDR1 MNHNY, CDR2 SVGAGI (reference sequence). The germline V and J ends were trimmed by 2 bases and 1 base, with 15 bases remaining between them. The CDR3 runs 16 residues. This CDR3 is CASSYRGRGPSYEQYF. CDR3 coding DNA: TGTGCCAGCAGTTACCGAGGCCGGGGTCCATCCTACGAGCAGTACTTC.

For this clonotype: Its ends do not fully match the called genes, so a read error is possible. The chain has TRBV24-1 and TRBJ2-5, with a weak D call TRBD2 (5 bases). The CDR3 consists of 12 residues. Germline V gene lookup returns CDR1 KGHDR and CDR2 SFDVKD. In DNA, the CDR3 is TGTGCCACCAGTGATTACGGGGAGACCCGGTACTTC. Protein sequence: CATSDYGETRYF.